A selection of T cell receptor beta chains follows, all from one sample in a study of naive and memory T cell subsets. TCRdb ran MiXCR on the UMI-ligation and nested PCR reads and lists one entry per CDR3 protein. The sample lists around 40,000 distinct CDR3 sequences; approximately 12% were seen once. The source material was effector memory CD4+ T cells from blood. The receptor source for this set is a human donor in good health. Each CDR3 is given with its conserved first and last residue. Each record gives: clone size, D gene, V gene, J gene, CDR3 DNA, CDR3 protein. D genes are given only for firm matches. Clone size is stated in some rows and not others, as once, few, many or a class when expanded.

.	.	TRBV12-3/TRBV12-4	TRBJ1-4	TGTGCCAGCAGCAATAGACGGAATGAAAAACTGTTTTTT	CASSNRRNEKLFF
few	.	TRBV20-1	TRBJ2-2	TGCAGTGCTAGAGGGTCGGGTTCGAACACCGGGGAGCTGTTTTTT	CSARGSGSNTGELFF
once	.	TRBV5-6	TRBJ2-5	TGTGCCAGCATGAGGCCTTATGCGGAGACCCAGTACTTC	CASMRPYAETQYF
.	TRBD1	TRBV6-5	TRBJ2-2	TGTGCCAGCAGGGCCCCGGGACAGGGAACCGGGGAGCTGTTTTTT	CASRAPGQGTGELFF
.	.	TRBV28	TRBJ2-7	TGTGCCAGCAGTTTAGAGGGGAAGGGGCAGTACTTC	CASSLEGKGQYF
few	.	TRBV10-3	TRBJ2-2	TGTGCCATCAGTCGCGGCAGGGGCATCACCGGGGAGCTGTTTTTT	CAISRGRGITGELFF
medium-sized	TRBD2	TRBV7-2	TRBJ2-6	TGTGCCAGCAGCCGGCTAGCGGGGTTCTCTGGGGCCAACGTCCTGACTTTC	CASSRLAGFSGANVLTF
.	TRBD2	TRBV29-1	TRBJ2-5	TGCAGCTATTACCCGAGACTAGCGGTGAAGAGAACCCAGTACTTC	CSYYPRLAVKRTQYF
.	.	TRBV11-2	TRBJ1-2	TGTGCCAGCAGCTTAGGAGCCCTCGGCGACTATGGCTACACCTTC	CASSLGALGDYGYTF
few	.	TRBV7-2	TRBJ2-1	TGTGCCAGCAGCTTAGTTCCGGAGTACAATGAGCAGTTCTTC	CASSLVPEYNEQFF
.	TRBD1	TRBV19	TRBJ2-1	TGTGCCAGTAGTATCGGGGACAGGGGGCTAGGTGAGCAGTTCTTC	CASSIGDRGLGEQFF
few	.	TRBV6-2/TRBV6-3	TRBJ1-5	TGTGCCAGCAGCCCCGAGGGGGGTCCCAATCAGCCCCAGCATTTT	CASSPEGGPNQPQHF
many	TRBD2	TRBV9	TRBJ2-1	TGTGCCAGCAGCGTAGGGGAGAGCGGGAGACCCGATGAGCAGTTCTTC	CASSVGESGRPDEQFF
many	TRBD2	TRBV6-2/TRBV6-3	TRBJ2-1	TGTGCCAGCAGTACCTCTAGCGGGGGGGACTACAATGAGCAGTTCTTC	CASSTSSGGDYNEQFF
few	.	TRBV5-1	TRBJ2-1	TGCGCCAGCAGCTTGGACAGCTCACGCTCCTACAATGAGCAGTTCTTC	CASSLDSSRSYNEQFF
many	TRBD2	TRBV19	TRBJ2-7	TGTGCCAGTAGTAACCCTAGCGGGATCAGAAACGGGCAGTACTTC	CASSNPSGIRNGQYF
few	TRBD2	TRBV4-1	TRBJ2-1	TGCGCCAGCAGCCAACTCCTTAGGACTAGCGGGAGCTCCTACAATGAGCAGTTCTTC	CASSQLLRTSGSSYNEQFF
.	.	TRBV4-1	TRBJ2-5	TGCGCCAGCAGCCAAGATTGGAGTTGGCGAGAGACCCAGTACTTC	CASSQDWSWRETQYF
.	TRBD2	TRBV28	TRBJ2-7	TGTGCCAGCAGTCCCGGGGGTAGCGGGAGGTACGAGCAGTACTTC	CASSPGGSGRYEQYF
few	TRBD2	TRBV5-6	TRBJ2-3	TGTGCCAGCAGCTTAGCCCTAGCGGGTGGGTCAGATACGCAGTATTTT	CASSLALAGGSDTQYF
.	.	TRBV19	TRBJ2-1	TGTGCCAGTATTTCGGTGGGGGCCTACAATGAGCAGTTCTTC	CASISVGAYNEQFF
many	.	TRBV5-1	TRBJ2-3	TGCGCCAGCCGCAGGGACCCAGAGACAGATACGCAGTATTTT	CASRRDPETDTQYF
medium-sized	.	TRBV28	TRBJ1-5	TGTGCCAGCAGTTTCAGGGCGAGGAGCCAGCATTTT	CASSFRARSQHF
.	.	TRBV6-2/TRBV6-3	TRBJ2-7	TGTGCCAGCCGGCTCTACTACGAGCAGTACTTC	CASRLYYEQYF
few	.	TRBV2	TRBJ1-5	TGTGCCAGCAGTGAAGCCGACAGAGGACACAATCAGCCCCAGCATTTT	CASSEADRGHNQPQHF
.	TRBD2	TRBV24-1	TRBJ2-1	TGTGCCACCAGTGATTCGGGGACTAGCGGGAGGGTTCTGGATGAGCAGTTCTTC	CATSDSGTSGRVLDEQFF
few	.	TRBV2	TRBJ2-1	TGTGCCAGCAGTGAAGGCGGTAGGGACACCAATGAGCAGTTCTTC	CASSEGGRDTNEQFF
many	TRBD1	TRBV6-1	TRBJ2-5	TGTGCCAGCAGTGAAACTAGAACCGGGACAGGGACTTGGTTGACCCAGTACTTC	CASSETRTGTGTWLTQYF
many	.	TRBV6-1	TRBJ2-6	TGTGCCAGCAGTGAGAGAAGTCGGGGGGCCAACGTCCTGACTTTC	CASSERSRGANVLTF
many	.	TRBV11-3	TRBJ2-2	TGTGCCAGCAGCTTACACACCGGGGAGCTGTTTTTT	CASSLHTGELFF
many	.	TRBV3-1	TRBJ2-2	TGTGCCAGCAGCCAACTCACCGGGGAGCTGTTTTTT	CASSQLTGELFF
.	.	TRBV12-3/TRBV12-4	TRBJ2-5	TGTGCCAGCAGCCAAAACAGGTGGGAGACCCAGTACTTC	CASSQNRWETQYF
few	.	TRBV6-2/TRBV6-3	TRBJ1-3	TGTGCCAGCAACCCATTCCAGCAGCAGGGGACTGGAAACACCATATATTTT	CASNPFQQQGTGNTIYF
many	TRBD2	TRBV6-5	TRBJ2-1	TGTGCCAGCAGGCTACTAGCGGGAGCCAACAATGAGCAGTTCTTC	CASRLLAGANNEQFF
few	.	TRBV7-7	TRBJ2-1	TGTGCCAGCAGCTATTCCCTCAGCGATGAGCAGTTCTTC	CASSYSLSDEQFF
many	TRBD2	TRBV20-1	TRBJ2-3	TGCAGTGCTAGGGGGACTAGCACCGCTCATACGCAGTATTTT	CSARGTSTAHTQYF
many	TRBD2	TRBV15	TRBJ2-3	TGTGCCACCAGCAGAGGGGGTAGCGGGAGTCATTTT	CATSRGGSGSHF
.	.	TRBV4-2	TRBJ2-1	TGTGCCAGCACCGATCCGGGGCGGAATGAGCAGTTCTTC	CASTDPGRNEQFF
few	TRBD1	TRBV18	TRBJ2-3	TGTGCCAGCTCACCACGGATCAGCCCTTTGGGACAGGGCACAGATACGCAGTATTTT	CASSPRISPLGQGTDTQYF
.	.	TRBV2	TRBJ2-1	TGTGCCAGCAGCTACCCGGTTGCAGAGCAGTTCTTC	CASSYPVAEQFF
many	.	TRBV5-1	TRBJ1-1	TGCGCCAGCAAGCCGGGCACGAACACTGAAGCTTTCTTT	CASKPGTNTEAFF
many	.	TRBV20-1	TRBJ1-1	TGCAGTGCTAGAGATGCAGGGCAGGGATCCATGAACACTGAAGCTTTCTTT	CSARDAGQGSMNTEAFF
.	.	TRBV30	TRBJ2-1	TGTGCCTGGAGTGAAAGCAGCTACCAGTTCTTC	CAWSESSYQFF
many	.	TRBV7-3	TRBJ2-1	TGTGCCAGCAGCTTATTTGGGGGAGCTGTTGAGCAGTTCTTC	CASSLFGGAVEQFF
many	TRBD2	TRBV4-1	TRBJ2-7	TGCGCCAGCAGCCAAGGGGGACTAGCGGGGCCTCGGACCTCCGAGCAGTACTTC	CASSQGGLAGPRTSEQYF
.	TRBD1	TRBV25-1	TRBJ2-1	TGTGCCAGCAGTGAATGGGCCCGTGAAGGACAGGGGAGCTCCTACAATGAGCAGTTCTTC	CASSEWAREGQGSSYNEQFF
.	TRBD2	TRBV29-1	TRBJ2-3	TGCAGCGTTGTTCGGACTAGCGGGAGAACAGATACGCAGTATTTT	CSVVRTSGRTDTQYF
.	TRBD1	TRBV7-2	TRBJ2-7	TGTGCCAGCAGCAGTTCGCAGGGGGACGAGCAGTACTTC	CASSSSQGDEQYF